The 7 T cell receptor beta chains below all came from one sample that was sequenced in a study of shared clonotypes between healthy human individuals. Assay: immunoSEQ multiplex PCR; the TCRdb copy retains only in-frame clones and omits some. The sample comprises about 2 million clones, around 95% of which are singletons, and more than 0.1% rests with the top ten. The specimen sequenced was naive CD4+ T cells sorted from blood. As for subset: CD45RA+ positively selected. The receptors derive from a young man in good health.

The genes are TRBV2 and TRBJ2-6; tentatively, D is TRBD1 (5 bases). The germline gives CDR1 SNHLY, CDR2 FYNNEI. Trimming removed 2 bases from V and 9 bases from J, with 14 bases in between. The CDR3 length is 15 residues. The CDR3 loop is CASSESGQPFNVLTF. CDR3 sequence (DNA): TGTGCCAGCAGTGAATCAGGGCAGCCGTTCAACGTCCTGACTTTC. The entire variable domain, with the rest obtained from reference TRBV2 and TRBJ2-6, is as follows: EPEVTQTPSHQVTQMGQEVILRCVPISNHLYFYWYRQILGQKVEFLVSFYNNEISEKSEIFDDQFSVERPDGSNFTLKIRSTKLEDSAMYFCASSESGQPFNVLTFGAGSRLTVL.

The chain has TRBV2 and TRBJ2-7, with D uncertain. The CDR3 spans 16 residues. V lost 2 bases and J lost 0, with 14 bases in between. The germline V gene encodes CDR1 SNHLY and CDR2 FYNNEI. The CDR3 spells CASSERRTVSSYEQYF. In nucleotides, the CDR3 is TGTGCCAGCAGTGAAAGGCGGACGGTTAGCTCCTACGAGCAGTACTTC.

The chain links TRBV30 to TRBJ2-3; D remains unclear. This CDR3 region has 12 residues. V shed 1 base and J shed 4 bases, with 6 bases lying between them. Looked up from germline, CDR1 is GTSNPN and CDR2 is SVGIG (reference sequence). CDR3: CAWSASSDTQYF. The DNA of the CDR3 is TGTGCCTGGAGTGCCAGTTCAGATACGCAGTATTTT. The full variable domain, with the rest looked up from reference TRBV30 and TRBJ2-3, is SQTIHQWPATLVQPVGSPLSLECTVEGTSNPNLYWYRQAAGRGLQLLFYSVGIGQISSEVPQNLSASRPQDRQFILSSKKLLLSDSGFYLCAWSASSDTQYFGPGTRLTVL.

The gene calls are TRBV19 and TRBJ1-2; D not resolved. CDR3 length equals 15 residues. The V gene's germline CDR1 is LNHDA and CDR2 SQIVND (reference sequence). Trimming removed 5 bases from V and 3 bases from J, with 16 bases in between. CDR3 residues: CASSPRSLGDYGYTF. The CDR3 region has the DNA TGTGCCAGTAGTCCGAGGTCCCTAGGAGACTATGGCTACACCTTC.

The V gene is TRBV27, the J gene TRBJ1-2, with D perhaps TRBD1 (6 bases). Germline loops: CDR1 MNHEY, CDR2 SMNVEV (reference sequence). There are 14 residues in the CDR3. The V and J ends lost 7 bases and 4 bases respectively, with 16 bases between them. The CDR3 region is CASTAGAGAYGYTF. The CDR3 DNA reads as TGTGCCAGCACTGCTGGGGCAGGGGCCTATGGCTACACCTTC.

This clone was seen once. The chain joins TRBV5-1 to TRBJ2-1; D might be TRBD2 (6 bases). The V end was cut by 3 bases, the J end by 7 bases, with 17 bases between. The CDR3 has 15 residues. Germline lookup yields CDR1 SGHRS and CDR2 YFSETQ. The CDR3 spells CASSSTGTLLNEQFF. In DNA, the CDR3 is TGCGCCAGCAGCTCCACCGGGACTCTCCTTAATGAGCAGTTCTTC.

The chain has TRBV6-5 and TRBJ1-1; 11 nucleotides line up with TRBD1. Germline V gene data show CDR1 as MNHEY and CDR2 as SVGAGI. J gave up 8 bases and V 2 bases, and 1 base lay outside the gene matches. The CDR3 consists of 13 residues. The CDR3 sequence: CASSYGTGGEAFF. DNA for the CDR3: TGTGCCAGCAGTTACGGGACAGGGGGAGAAGCTTTCTTT.